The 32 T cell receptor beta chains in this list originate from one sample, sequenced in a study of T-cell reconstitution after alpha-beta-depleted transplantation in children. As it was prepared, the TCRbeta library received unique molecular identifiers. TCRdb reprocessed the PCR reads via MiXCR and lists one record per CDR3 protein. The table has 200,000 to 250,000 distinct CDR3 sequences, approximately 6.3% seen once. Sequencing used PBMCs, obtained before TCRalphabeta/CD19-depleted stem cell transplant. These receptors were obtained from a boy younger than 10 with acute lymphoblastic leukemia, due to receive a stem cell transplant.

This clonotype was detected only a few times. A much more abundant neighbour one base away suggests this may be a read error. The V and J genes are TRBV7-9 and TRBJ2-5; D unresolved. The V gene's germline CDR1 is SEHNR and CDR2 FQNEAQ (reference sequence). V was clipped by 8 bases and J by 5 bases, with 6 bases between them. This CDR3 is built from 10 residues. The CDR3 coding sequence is TGTGCCAGCGGCCGGGAGACCCAGTACTTC. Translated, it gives CASGRETQYF.

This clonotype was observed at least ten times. The CDR3 DNA sequence: TGCAGCGTTCGGCAGGGTAGCAATCAGCCCCAGCATTTT. Its protein is CSVRQGSNQPQHF. V usage is TRBV29-1 and J usage is TRBJ1-5; possibly TRBD1 for D (5 bases). Looked up from germline, CDR1 is SQVTM and CDR2 is ANQGSEA. The CDR3 runs to 13 residues. V was trimmed by 5 bases and J by 0 bases, leaving 8 bases between them.

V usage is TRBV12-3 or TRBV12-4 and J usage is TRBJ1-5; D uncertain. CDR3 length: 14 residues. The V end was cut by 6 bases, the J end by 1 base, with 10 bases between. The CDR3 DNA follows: TGTGCCAGCAGCTTCGGGTGGAGCAATCAGCCCCAGCATTTT. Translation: CASSFGWSNQPQHF.

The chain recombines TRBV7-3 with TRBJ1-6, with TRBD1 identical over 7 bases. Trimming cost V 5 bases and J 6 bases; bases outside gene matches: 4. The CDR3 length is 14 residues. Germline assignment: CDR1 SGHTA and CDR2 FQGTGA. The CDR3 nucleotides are TGTGCCAGCAGCCCCGGGACAGCTAATTCACCCCTCCACTTT. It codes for CASSPGTANSPLHF. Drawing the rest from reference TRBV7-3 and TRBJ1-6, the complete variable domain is GAGVSQTPSNKVTEKGKYVELRCDPISGHTALYWYRQSLGQGPEFLIYFQGTGAADDSGLPNDRFFAVRPEGSVSTLKIQRTERGDSAVYLCASSPGTANSPLHFGNGTRLTVT.

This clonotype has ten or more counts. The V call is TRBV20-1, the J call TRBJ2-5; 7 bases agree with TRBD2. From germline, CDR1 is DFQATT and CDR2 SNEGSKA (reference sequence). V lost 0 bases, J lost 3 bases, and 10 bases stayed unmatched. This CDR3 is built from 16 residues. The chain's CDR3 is CSARDPVLAREETQYF. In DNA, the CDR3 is TGCAGTGCTAGAGATCCCGTACTAGCGAGAGAAGAGACCCAGTACTTC.

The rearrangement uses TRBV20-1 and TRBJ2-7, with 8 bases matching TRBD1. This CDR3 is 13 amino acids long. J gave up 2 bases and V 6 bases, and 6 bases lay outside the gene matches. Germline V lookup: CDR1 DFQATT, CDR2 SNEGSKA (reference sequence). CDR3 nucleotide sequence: TGCAGTGCGAAACCGGGACAGGCCTACGAGCAGTACTTC. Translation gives CSAKPGQAYEQYF.

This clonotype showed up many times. The CDR3: CSARDRGRSTDTQYF. As DNA, the CDR3 is TGCAGTGCTAGAGATCGGGGGCGCAGCACAGATACGCAGTATTTT. The chain uses TRBV20-1 and TRBJ2-3; D could derive from TRBD1 or TRBD2 (6 bases each). Germline V gene lookup returns CDR1 DFQATT and CDR2 SNEGSKA (reference sequence). This CDR3 contains 15 residues. Trimming pared 0 bases from V and 0 bases from J, leaving 10 bases between.

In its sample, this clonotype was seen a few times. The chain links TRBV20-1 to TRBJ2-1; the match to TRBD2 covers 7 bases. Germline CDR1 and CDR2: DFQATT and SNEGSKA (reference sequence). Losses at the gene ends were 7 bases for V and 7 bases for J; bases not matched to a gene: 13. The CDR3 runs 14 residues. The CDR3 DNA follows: TGCAGTGGGATTGGGGCGGGGGTACGAAATGAGCAGTTCTTC. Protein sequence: CSGIGAGVRNEQFF.

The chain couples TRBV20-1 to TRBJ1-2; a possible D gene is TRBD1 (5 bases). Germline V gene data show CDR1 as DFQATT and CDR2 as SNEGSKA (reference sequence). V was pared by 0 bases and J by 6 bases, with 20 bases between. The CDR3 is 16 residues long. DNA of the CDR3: TGCAGTGCTAGAGATGGTGGGGGGACGGGGAAAGATGGCTACACCTTC. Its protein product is CSARDGGGTGKDGYTF.

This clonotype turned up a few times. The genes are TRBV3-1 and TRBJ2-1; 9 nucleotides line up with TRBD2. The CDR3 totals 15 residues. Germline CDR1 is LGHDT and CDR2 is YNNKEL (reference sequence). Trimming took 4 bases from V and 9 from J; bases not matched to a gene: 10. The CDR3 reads CASSRGREGPGEQFF. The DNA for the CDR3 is TGTGCCAGCAGCCGGGGGCGGGAGGGCCCCGGTGAGCAGTTCTTC.

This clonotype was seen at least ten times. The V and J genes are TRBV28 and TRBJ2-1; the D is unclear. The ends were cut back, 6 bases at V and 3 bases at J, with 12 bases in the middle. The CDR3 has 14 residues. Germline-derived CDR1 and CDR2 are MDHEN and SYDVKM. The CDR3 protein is CASSRTISYNEQFF. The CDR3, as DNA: TGTGCCAGCAGCCGGACGATAAGCTACAATGAGCAGTTCTTC.

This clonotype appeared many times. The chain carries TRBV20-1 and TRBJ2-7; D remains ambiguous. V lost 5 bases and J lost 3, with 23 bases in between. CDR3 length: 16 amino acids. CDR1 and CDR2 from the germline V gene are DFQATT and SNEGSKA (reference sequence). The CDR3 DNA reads TGCAGTGCTTCTGCCCTAGGGAAGCAGTTGTACTACGAGCAGTACTTC. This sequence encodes CSASALGKQLYYEQYF.

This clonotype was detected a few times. CDR3 sequence: CATSDGSYADTQYF. Written as DNA, the CDR3 is TGTGCCACCAGTGATGGATCATACGCAGATACGCAGTATTTT. The chain employs TRBV24-1 and TRBJ2-3; the D is unclear. The CDR3 contains 14 residues. The germline V gene encodes CDR1 KGHDR and CDR2 SFDVKD. Between the trimmed V and J ends, which lost 3 bases and 4 bases, there was a span of 10 bases.

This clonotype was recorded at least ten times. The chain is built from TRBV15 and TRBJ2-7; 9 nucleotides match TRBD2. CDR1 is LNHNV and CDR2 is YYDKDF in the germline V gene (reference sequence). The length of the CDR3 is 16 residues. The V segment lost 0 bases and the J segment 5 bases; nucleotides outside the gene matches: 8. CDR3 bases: TGTGCCACCAGCAGAGATCGAGATAGCGGGAGCCACGAGCAGTACTTC. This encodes CATSRDRDSGSHEQYF.

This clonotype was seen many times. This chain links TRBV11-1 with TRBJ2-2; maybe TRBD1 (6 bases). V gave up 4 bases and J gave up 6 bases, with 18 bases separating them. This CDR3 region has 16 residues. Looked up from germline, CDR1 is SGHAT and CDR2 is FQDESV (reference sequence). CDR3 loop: CASSSFDTGWAGELFF. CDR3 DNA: TGTGCCAGCAGCTCATTCGATACAGGGTGGGCCGGGGAGCTGTTTTTT.

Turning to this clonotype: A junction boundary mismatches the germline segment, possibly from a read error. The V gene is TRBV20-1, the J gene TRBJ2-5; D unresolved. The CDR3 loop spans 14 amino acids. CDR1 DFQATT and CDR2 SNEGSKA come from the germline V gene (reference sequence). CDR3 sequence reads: CSGIEQPRIETEYF. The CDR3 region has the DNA TGCAGTGGTATCGAACAGCCTAGGATTGAGACCGAGTACTTC.

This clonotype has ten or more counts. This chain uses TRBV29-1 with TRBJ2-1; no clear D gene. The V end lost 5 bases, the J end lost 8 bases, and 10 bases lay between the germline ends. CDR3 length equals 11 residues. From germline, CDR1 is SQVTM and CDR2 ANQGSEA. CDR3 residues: CSVFRYDEQFF. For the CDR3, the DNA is TGCAGCGTTTTTAGGTACGATGAGCAGTTCTTC.

The CDR3 DNA reads as TGTGCCAGCAGCTCCTCCAGGGGTTCCGAGCAGTACTTC. Translated, it gives CASSSSRGSEQYF. This chain joins TRBV9 and TRBJ2-7, with a possible D match to TRBD1 (6 bases). The CDR3 totals 13 residues. Trimming took off 4 bases at V and 6 bases at J, with 14 bases between the two ends. Germline lookup yields CDR1 SGDLS and CDR2 YYNGEE. Combining the CDR3 with reference TRBV9 and TRBJ2-7 gives the whole variable domain DSGVTQTPKHLITATGQRVTLRCSPRSGDLSVYWYQQSLDQGLQFLIQYYNGEERAKGNILERFSAQQFPDLHSELNLSSLELGDSALYFCASSSSRGSEQYFGPGTRLTVT.

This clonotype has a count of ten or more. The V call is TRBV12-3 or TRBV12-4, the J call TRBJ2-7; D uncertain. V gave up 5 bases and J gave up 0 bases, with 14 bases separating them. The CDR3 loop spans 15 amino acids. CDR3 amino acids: CASSQRGPSSYEQYF. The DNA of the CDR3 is TGTGCCAGCAGTCAGAGAGGACCGAGCTCCTACGAGCAGTACTTC.

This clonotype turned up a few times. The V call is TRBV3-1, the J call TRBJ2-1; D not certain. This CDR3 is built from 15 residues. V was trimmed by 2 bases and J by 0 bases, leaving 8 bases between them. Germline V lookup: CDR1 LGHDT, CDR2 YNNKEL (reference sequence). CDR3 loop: CASSQSSSSYNEQFF. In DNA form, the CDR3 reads TGTGCCAGCAGCCAATCGTCTAGCTCCTACAATGAGCAGTTCTTC.

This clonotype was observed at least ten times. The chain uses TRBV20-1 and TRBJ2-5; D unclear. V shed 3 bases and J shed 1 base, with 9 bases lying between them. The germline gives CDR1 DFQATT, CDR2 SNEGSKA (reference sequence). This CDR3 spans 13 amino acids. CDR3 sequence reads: CSASAGSQETQYF. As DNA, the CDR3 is TGCAGTGCTAGTGCCGGCAGCCAAGAGACCCAGTACTTC.

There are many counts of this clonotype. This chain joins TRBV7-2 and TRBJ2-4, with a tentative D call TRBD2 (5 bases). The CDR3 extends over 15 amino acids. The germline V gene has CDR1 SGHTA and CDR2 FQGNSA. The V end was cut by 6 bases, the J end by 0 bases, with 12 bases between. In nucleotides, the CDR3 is TGTGCCAGCAGTCGGGAAGGTGTAGCCAAAAACATTCAGTACTTC. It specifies CASSREGVAKNIQYF.

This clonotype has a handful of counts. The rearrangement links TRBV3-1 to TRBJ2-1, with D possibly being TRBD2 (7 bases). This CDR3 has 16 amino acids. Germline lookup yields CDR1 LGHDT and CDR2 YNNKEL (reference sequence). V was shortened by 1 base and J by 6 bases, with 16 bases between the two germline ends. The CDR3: CASSQGAGAEPNEQFF. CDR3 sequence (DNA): TGTGCCAGCAGCCAAGGGGCGGGGGCCGAACCCAATGAGCAGTTCTTC.

The CDR3: CSASQGRTEAFF. Written as DNA, the CDR3 is TGCAGTGCTAGTCAAGGGCGTACTGAAGCTTTCTTT. This chain connects TRBV20-1 to TRBJ1-1, with D uncertain. This CDR3 spans 12 amino acids. The V end was cut by 3 bases, the J end by 5 bases, with 10 bases between. Germline assignment: CDR1 DFQATT and CDR2 SNEGSKA (reference sequence).

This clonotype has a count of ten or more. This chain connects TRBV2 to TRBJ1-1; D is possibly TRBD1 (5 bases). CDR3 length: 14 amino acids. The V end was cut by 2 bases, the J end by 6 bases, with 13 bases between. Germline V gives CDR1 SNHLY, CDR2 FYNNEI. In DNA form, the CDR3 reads TGTGCCAGCAGTGAACAGGGTCCAAGCCCTGAAGCTTTCTTT. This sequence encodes CASSEQGPSPEAFF.

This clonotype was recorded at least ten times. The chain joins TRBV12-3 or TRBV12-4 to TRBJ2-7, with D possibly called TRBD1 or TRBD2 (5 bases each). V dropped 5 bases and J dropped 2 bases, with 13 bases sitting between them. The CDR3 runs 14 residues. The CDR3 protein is CASSPGAHPYEQYF. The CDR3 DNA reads TGTGCCAGCAGTCCCGGGGCTCATCCCTACGAGCAGTACTTC.

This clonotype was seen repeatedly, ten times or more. CDR3 in amino acids: CASSPQAGGSANYGYTF. CDR3 DNA sequence: TGTGCCAGCAGTCCCCAGGCAGGTGGCTCGGCTAACTATGGCTACACCTTC. The genes are TRBV28 and TRBJ1-2; D call uncertain. The germline V gene has CDR1 MDHEN and CDR2 SYDVKM. The CDR3 runs to 17 residues. Trimming pared 5 bases from V and 0 bases from J, leaving 19 bases between.

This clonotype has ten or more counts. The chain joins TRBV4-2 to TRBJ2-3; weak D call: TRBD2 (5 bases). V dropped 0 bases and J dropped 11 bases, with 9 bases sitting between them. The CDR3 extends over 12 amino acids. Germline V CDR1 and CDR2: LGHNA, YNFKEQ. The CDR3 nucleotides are TGTGCCAGCAGCCAAGAACTAGAGATGCAGTATTTT. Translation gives CASSQELEMQYF.

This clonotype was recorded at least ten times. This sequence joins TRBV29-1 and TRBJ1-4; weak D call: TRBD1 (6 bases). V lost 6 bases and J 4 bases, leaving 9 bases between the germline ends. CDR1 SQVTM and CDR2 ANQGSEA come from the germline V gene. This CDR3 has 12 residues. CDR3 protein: CSVRDNNEKLFF. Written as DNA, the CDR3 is TGCAGCGTCCGGGACAATAATGAAAAACTGTTTTTT.

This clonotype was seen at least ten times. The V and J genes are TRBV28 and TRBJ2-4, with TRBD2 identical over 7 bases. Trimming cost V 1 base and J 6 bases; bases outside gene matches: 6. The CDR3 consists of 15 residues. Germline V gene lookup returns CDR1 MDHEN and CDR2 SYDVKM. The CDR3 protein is CASSLSASGINIQYF. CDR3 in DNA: TGTGCCAGCAGTTTATCCGCTAGCGGTATAAACATTCAGTACTTC.

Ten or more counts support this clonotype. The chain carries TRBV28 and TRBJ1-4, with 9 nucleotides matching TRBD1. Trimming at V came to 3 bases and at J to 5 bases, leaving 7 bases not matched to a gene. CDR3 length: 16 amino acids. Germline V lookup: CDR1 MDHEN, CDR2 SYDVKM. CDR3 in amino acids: CASSLGGQGTNEKLFF. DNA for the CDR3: TGTGCCAGCAGTTTGGGCGGACAGGGGACGAATGAAAAACTGTTTTTT.

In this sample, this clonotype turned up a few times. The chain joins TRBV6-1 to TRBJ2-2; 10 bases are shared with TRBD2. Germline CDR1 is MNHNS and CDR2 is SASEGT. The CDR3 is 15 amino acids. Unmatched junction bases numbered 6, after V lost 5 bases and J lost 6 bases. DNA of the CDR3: TGTGCCAGCAGTCCACTGACTAGCGGGTCCGGGGAGCTGTTTTTT. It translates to CASSPLTSGSGELFF.